This T cell receptor beta chain stems from a study of T-cell memory formation after mild COVID-19. Findings of the study overall: The second-wave clones peaking on day 37 were not confirmed as SARS-CoV-2-specific.

The CDR3 has 16 amino acids. V dropped 2 bases and J dropped 3 bases, with 15 bases sitting between them. Germline lookup yields CDR1 MGHRA and CDR2 YSYEKL. This clonotype was observed at least ten times. The antigen is unknown. Via MiXCR, TCRdb re-called the 5' RACE reads, giving one row per CDR3 protein. The profile shows about 400,000 distinct CDR3 sequences, about 16% of them singletons. The chain couples TRBV4-1 to TRBJ2-3, with D possibly being TRBD2 (7 bases). Sequenced material: PBMCs or a T cell subset sorted from them (not recorded which). The clonotype was recovered from a man younger than 30 who had mild COVID-19 (a few samples of this study predate the infection). Cell type and time point are not known. The CDR3 loop is CASSQPRRGGTDTQYF. The DNA for the CDR3 is TGCGCCAGCAGCCAACCTAGAAGGGGGGGGACAGATACGCAGTATTTT.